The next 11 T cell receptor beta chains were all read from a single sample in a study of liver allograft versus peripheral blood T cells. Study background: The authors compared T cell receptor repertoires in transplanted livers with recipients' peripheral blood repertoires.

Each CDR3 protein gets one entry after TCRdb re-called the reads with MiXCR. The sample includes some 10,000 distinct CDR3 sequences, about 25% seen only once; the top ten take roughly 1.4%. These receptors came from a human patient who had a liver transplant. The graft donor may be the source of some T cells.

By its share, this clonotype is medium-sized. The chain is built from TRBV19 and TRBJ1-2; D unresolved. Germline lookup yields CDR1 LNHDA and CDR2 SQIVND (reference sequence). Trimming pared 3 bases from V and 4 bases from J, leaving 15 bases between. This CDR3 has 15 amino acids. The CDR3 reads CASSMGPDVSYGYTF. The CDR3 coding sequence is TGTGCCAGTAGTATGGGCCCCGACGTGTCCTATGGCTACACCTTC.

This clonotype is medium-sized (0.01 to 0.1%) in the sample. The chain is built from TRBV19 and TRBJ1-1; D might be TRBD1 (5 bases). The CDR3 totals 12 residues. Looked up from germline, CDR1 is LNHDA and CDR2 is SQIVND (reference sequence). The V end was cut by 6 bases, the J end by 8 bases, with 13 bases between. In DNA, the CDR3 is TGTGCCAGTAGCACAGGCTTTGGCGAAGCTTTCTTT. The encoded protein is CASSTGFGEAFF.

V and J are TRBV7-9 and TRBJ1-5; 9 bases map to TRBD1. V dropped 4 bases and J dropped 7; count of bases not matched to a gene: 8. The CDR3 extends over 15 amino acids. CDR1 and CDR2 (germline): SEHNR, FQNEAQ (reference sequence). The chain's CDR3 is CASSSIGDRAQPQHF. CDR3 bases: TGTGCCAGCAGCTCTATAGGGGACAGGGCACAGCCCCAGCATTTT.

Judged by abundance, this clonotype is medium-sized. CDR3 nucleotide sequence: TGTGCCAGCAGTTACTCGGGGGCGTGGTTGGATTCACCCCTCCACTTT. Amino acid sequence: CASSYSGAWLDSPLHF. V and J are TRBV6-5 and TRBJ1-6; D may be TRBD1 (6 bases). Trimming took off 0 bases at V and 8 bases at J, with 14 bases between the two ends. The CDR3 is 16 amino acids. Germline V CDR1 and CDR2: MNHEY, SVGAGI.

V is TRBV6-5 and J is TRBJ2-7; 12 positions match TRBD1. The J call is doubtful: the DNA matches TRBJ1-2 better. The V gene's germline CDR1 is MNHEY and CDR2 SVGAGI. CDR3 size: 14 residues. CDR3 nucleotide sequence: TGTGCCAGCAGTTCGCGGGACAGGGGGCTTGGCTACACCTTC. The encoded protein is CASSSRDRGLGYTF.

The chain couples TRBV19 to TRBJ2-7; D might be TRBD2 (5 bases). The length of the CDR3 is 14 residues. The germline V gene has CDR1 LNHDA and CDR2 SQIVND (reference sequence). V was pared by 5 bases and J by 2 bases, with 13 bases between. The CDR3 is CASSSREGTYEQYF. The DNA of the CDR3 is TGTGCCAGTAGTTCCCGAGAGGGTACCTACGAGCAGTACTTC.

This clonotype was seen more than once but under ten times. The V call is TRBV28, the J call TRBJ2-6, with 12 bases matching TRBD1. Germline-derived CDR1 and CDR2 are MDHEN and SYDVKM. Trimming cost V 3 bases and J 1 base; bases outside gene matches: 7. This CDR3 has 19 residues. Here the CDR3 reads CASSFYPGQGASGANVLTF. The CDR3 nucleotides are TGTGCCAGCAGTTTTTACCCGGGACAGGGGGCTTCTGGGGCCAACGTCCTGACTTTC.

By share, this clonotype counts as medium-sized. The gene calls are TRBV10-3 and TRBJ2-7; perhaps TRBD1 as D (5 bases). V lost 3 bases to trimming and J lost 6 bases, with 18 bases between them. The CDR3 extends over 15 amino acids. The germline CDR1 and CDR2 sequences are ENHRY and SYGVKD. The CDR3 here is CAISEDWQGRVEQYF. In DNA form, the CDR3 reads TGTGCCATCAGTGAAGATTGGCAGGGTCGGGTCGAGCAGTACTTC.

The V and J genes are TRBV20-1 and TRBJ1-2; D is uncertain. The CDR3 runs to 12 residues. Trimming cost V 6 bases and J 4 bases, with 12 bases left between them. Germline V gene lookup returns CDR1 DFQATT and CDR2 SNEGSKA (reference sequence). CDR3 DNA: TGCAGTGCGGAGGGTAGTAGCTATGGCTACACCTTC. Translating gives CSAEGSSYGYTF.

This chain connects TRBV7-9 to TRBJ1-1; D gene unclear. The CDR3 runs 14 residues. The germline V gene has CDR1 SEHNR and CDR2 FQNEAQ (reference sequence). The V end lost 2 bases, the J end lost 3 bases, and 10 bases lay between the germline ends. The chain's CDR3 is CASSLMAGYTEAFF. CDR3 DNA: TGTGCCAGCAGCTTAATGGCAGGCTACACTGAAGCTTTCTTT.

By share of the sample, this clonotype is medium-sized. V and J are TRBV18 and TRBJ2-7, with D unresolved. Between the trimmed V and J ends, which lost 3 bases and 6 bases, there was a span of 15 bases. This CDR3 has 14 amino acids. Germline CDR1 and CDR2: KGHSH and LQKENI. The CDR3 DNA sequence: TGTGCCAGCTCACCCCTCGTCGGTGTCGGCGAGCAGTACTTC. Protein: CASSPLVGVGEQYF.